Shown below are 31 T cell receptor beta chains from a single sample sequenced in a study. The TRBV12-4/TRBJ1-2 clonotypes were amplified using barcode primers with ligated adaptors. Each CDR3 protein gets one entry after TCRdb re-called the multiplex PCR reads with MiXCR. The data show 890 or so distinct CDR3 sequences, approximately 15% seen once. Cells sorted as Tregs were CD4+, CD25+ and CD127-/low. The material sequenced was Tregs sorted from blood. These TCRs come from a female donor with breast cancer.

The chain employs TRBV12-3 or TRBV12-4 and TRBJ1-2; TRBD1 aligns across 10 bases. The CDR3 consists of 15 residues. V gave up 4 bases and J gave up 6 bases; unmatched junction bases: 8. CDR3 DNA sequence: TGTGCCAGCAGTTCGACGGGACAGGGGAGTAATGGCTACACCTTC. Amino acids: CASSSTGQGSNGYTF.

This clonotype is classed as large. The chain combines TRBV12-3 or TRBV12-4 with TRBJ1-2; D is possibly TRBD1 (6 bases). CDR3 length equals 15 residues. Trimming took off 8 bases at V and 0 bases at J, with 16 bases between the two ends. The CDR3 spells CASLNTGLTNYGYTF. CDR3 bases: TGTGCCAGCCTTAACACAGGGCTGACTAACTATGGCTACACCTTC.

This clonotype is large in the sample. The rearrangement links TRBV12-3 or TRBV12-4 to TRBJ1-2, with D unresolved. V gave up 1 base and J gave up 4 bases, with 13 bases separating them. The CDR3 is made up of 15 amino acids. CDR3 DNA: TGTGCCAGCAGTTTAGGTGCAAGCTCCCTCTATGGCTACACCTTC. Translating gives CASSLGASSLYGYTF.

This clonotype is large by share. This chain connects TRBV12-3 or TRBV12-4 to TRBJ1-2, with 8 bases fitting TRBD1. This CDR3 is 15 amino acids long. Trimming removed 6 bases from V and 5 bases from J; junction bases left unmatched: 11. The CDR3 is CASRATTGAPYGYTF. The CDR3 DNA follows: TGTGCCAGCAGAGCTACGACAGGGGCCCCATATGGCTACACCTTC.

This clonotype ranks as large. The chain carries TRBV12-3 or TRBV12-4 and TRBJ1-2, with D maybe TRBD1 (5 bases). The CDR3 consists of 13 residues. V lost 2 bases to trimming and J lost 8 bases, with 12 bases between them. This CDR3 is CASSLSRVGGYTF. The DNA of the CDR3 is TGTGCCAGCAGTTTAAGCAGGGTTGGAGGCTACACCTTC.

This chain joins TRBV12-3 or TRBV12-4 and TRBJ1-2, with a weak D call TRBD1 (5 bases). The CDR3 spans 14 residues. V was shortened by 4 bases and J by 1 base, with 10 bases between the two germline ends. The CDR3, as DNA: TGTGCCAGCAGTTCAACAGGTTTTAACTATGGCTACACCTTC. As protein: CASSSTGFNYGYTF.

The chain uses TRBV12-3 or TRBV12-4 and TRBJ1-2; possibly TRBD1 for D (6 bases). The CDR3 totals 12 residues. The V end lost 6 bases, the J end lost 10 bases, and 15 bases lay between the germline ends. The CDR3 DNA reads TGTGCCAGCAGCCCGGGACAATTGATCTACACCTTC. This sequence encodes CASSPGQLIYTF.

V and J are TRBV12-3 or TRBV12-4 and TRBJ1-2; no clear D. V was clipped by 3 bases and J by 6 bases, with 11 bases between them. The length of the CDR3 is 13 residues. CDR3: CASSFLDEDGYTF. CDR3 nucleotides: TGTGCCAGCAGTTTTCTAGACGAGGATGGCTACACCTTC.

This clonotype was picked up many times. This chain links TRBV12-3 or TRBV12-4 with TRBJ1-2, with D perhaps TRBD1 (5 bases). Trimming cost V 3 bases and J 2 bases, with 7 bases left between them. The CDR3 is made up of 13 amino acids. The CDR3 nucleotides are TGTGCCAGCAGTTTCGGGGCAAACTATGGCTACACCTTC. Its protein product is CASSFGANYGYTF.

This clonotype was seen a few times. This chain joins TRBV12-3 or TRBV12-4 and TRBJ1-2, with 7 bases that match TRBD1. CDR3 length: 13 amino acids. Unmatched junction bases numbered 4, after V lost 5 bases and J lost 4 bases. The DNA of the CDR3 is TGTGCCAGCAGTCCGACAGGGAGCTATGGCTACACCTTC. Protein: CASSPTGSYGYTF.

This clonotype is termed large. V gene TRBV12-3 or TRBV12-4 combines with J gene TRBJ1-2; TRBD1 matches 9 bases. The V gene end was trimmed by 3 bases and the J gene end by 4 bases; junction bases not matched to a gene: 3. The CDR3 extends over 14 amino acids. The CDR3 sequence: CASSLGQGPYGYTF. CDR3 sequence (DNA): TGTGCCAGCAGTTTGGGACAGGGCCCCTATGGCTACACCTTC.

This clonotype is classed as large. The CDR3 DNA follows: TGTGCCAGCAGTTTTGAGGGGACCGCTAACTATGGCTACACCTTC. Translation gives CASSFEGTANYGYTF. The gene calls are TRBV12-3 or TRBV12-4 and TRBJ1-2; D perhaps matches TRBD1 (5 bases). The V gene lost 3 bases and the J gene lost 0 bases, with 11 bases spanning the gap. This CDR3 has 15 amino acids.

The chain uses TRBV12-3 or TRBV12-4 and TRBJ1-2, with D unresolved. Trimming left V 2 bases short and J 5 bases short, with 6 bases between. This CDR3 contains 12 residues. The CDR3 reads CASSLLGYGYTF. The CDR3 DNA follows: TGTGCCAGCAGTTTACTTGGTTATGGCTACACCTTC.

This clonotype is large in the sample. The chain carries TRBV12-3 or TRBV12-4 and TRBJ1-2; D is undetermined. Trimming stripped 6 bases from V and 5 bases from J, with 16 bases between. The CDR3 has 14 residues. CDR3 in amino acids: CASSRDRTGYGYTF. The CDR3 DNA is TGTGCCAGCAGCCGAGACCGGACGGGGTATGGCTACACCTTC.

This clonotype is large within its sample. The chain has TRBV12-3 or TRBV12-4 and TRBJ1-2; D not certain. V gave up 2 bases and J gave up 4 bases, with 17 bases separating them. This CDR3 comprises 16 residues. The CDR3 reads CASSLSRRLLGYGYTF. The CDR3, as DNA: TGTGCCAGCAGTTTATCACGGCGGCTCCTTGGCTATGGCTACACCTTC.

This clonotype was seen at least ten times. The chain has TRBV12-3 or TRBV12-4 and TRBJ1-2; possibly TRBD1 for D (5 bases). Trimming pared 6 bases from V and 6 bases from J, leaving 14 bases between. The CDR3 is made up of 13 amino acids. The CDR3 nucleotides read TGTGCCAGCAGCCCGGGGAGGGGAGATGGCTACACCTTC. This encodes CASSPGRGDGYTF.

J is TRBJ1-2 and V is TRBV12-3 or TRBV12-4, with a possible D match to TRBD1 (5 bases). Trimming cost V 4 bases and J 13 bases, with 19 bases left between them. The length of the CDR3 is 13 residues. The CDR3 region is CASSSRGYQSGTF. The CDR3 nucleotides are TGTGCCAGCAGTTCGAGGGGCTACCAGTCCGGCACCTTC.

The sample holds a few counts of this clonotype. The V call is TRBV12-3 or TRBV12-4, the J call TRBJ1-2; D perhaps matches TRBD1 (5 bases). V lost 6 bases and J lost 3, with 11 bases in between. CDR3 length: 13 residues. This CDR3 is CASSRDGDYGYTF. In DNA form, the CDR3 reads TGTGCCAGCAGCCGGGACGGGGACTATGGCTACACCTTC.

This clonotype is classed as large (0.1 to 1%). The V call is TRBV12-3 or TRBV12-4, the J call TRBJ1-2; D uncertain. The V gene lost 6 bases and the J gene lost 5 bases, with 13 bases spanning the gap. The CDR3 extends over 13 amino acids. This chain's CDR3 is CASSLDGPYGYTF. The CDR3 DNA reads TGTGCCAGCAGCCTCGACGGGCCATATGGCTACACCTTC.

By proportion, this clonotype is large. The chain is built from TRBV12-3 or TRBV12-4 and TRBJ1-2; D is perhaps TRBD1 (5 bases). The CDR3 runs to 15 residues. V was trimmed by 3 bases and J by 0 bases, leaving 11 bases between them. CDR3 loop: CASSLSDRANYGYTF. The CDR3, as DNA: TGTGCCAGCAGTTTGAGCGACAGAGCTAACTATGGCTACACCTTC.

This clonotype ranks as large. V usage is TRBV12-3 or TRBV12-4 and J usage is TRBJ1-2; D remains ambiguous. V shed 4 bases and J shed 3 bases, with 9 bases lying between them. The CDR3 is made up of 13 amino acids. As DNA, the CDR3 is TGTGCCAGCAGTTCACAGATGCACTATGGCTACACCTTC. Translated, it gives CASSSQMHYGYTF.

This clonotype was seen a few times. V gene TRBV12-3 or TRBV12-4 combines with J gene TRBJ1-2; TRBD1 might be the D (5 bases). The ends were cut back, 2 bases at V and 3 bases at J, with 16 bases in the middle. This CDR3 is 16 amino acids long. CDR3: CASSLRGGRGDYGYTF. The DNA of the CDR3 is TGTGCCAGCAGTTTAAGAGGAGGGAGGGGAGACTATGGCTACACCTTC.

This clonotype rates as large. This chain uses TRBV12-3 or TRBV12-4 with TRBJ1-2; unclear D gene. V lost 5 bases, J lost 2 bases, and 15 bases lay in between. There are 15 residues in the CDR3. As DNA, the CDR3 is TGTGCCAGCAGTATAAGAGAACCTTTGAACTATGGCTACACCTTC. This codes for CASSIREPLNYGYTF.

This clonotype was seen a handful of times. This rearrangement joins TRBV12-3 or TRBV12-4 to TRBJ1-2, with 7 positions matching TRBD1. The CDR3 contains 14 residues. V lost 5 bases and J lost 8; bases outside the gene matches: 11. This CDR3 is CASSGGQEAGGYTF. DNA of the CDR3: TGTGCCAGCAGTGGTGGACAGGAGGCGGGAGGCTACACCTTC.

Judged by abundance, this clonotype is large. The chain links TRBV12-3 or TRBV12-4 to TRBJ1-2; maybe TRBD1 (6 bases). V gave up 6 bases and J gave up 3 bases, with 11 bases separating them. There are 13 residues in the CDR3. CDR3 bases: TGTGCCAGCAGCGCACAGGGCCACTATGGCTACACCTTC. Translation: CASSAQGHYGYTF.

This clonotype is large (0.1 to 1%) by share. The chain carries TRBV12-3 or TRBV12-4 and TRBJ1-2; 7 nucleotides line up with TRBD1. The CDR3 consists of 13 residues. V was pared by 8 bases and J by 4 bases, with 7 bases of the junction left unmatched. The CDR3 region is CASGTGAGYGYTF. CDR3 DNA sequence: TGTGCCAGCGGAACAGGGGCGGGCTATGGCTACACCTTC.

This clonotype was recorded a few times. The chain is built from TRBV12-3 or TRBV12-4 and TRBJ1-2; D not resolved. CDR3 length equals 15 residues. V lost 6 bases and J lost 4, with 18 bases in between. The CDR3 DNA is TGTGCCAGCAGCCTACGACGTGGTCCCATCTATGGCTACACCTTC. This codes for CASSLRRGPIYGYTF.

This clonotype turned up a few times. This chain uses TRBV12-3 or TRBV12-4 with TRBJ1-2, with D hard to call. V was cut by 5 bases and J by 8 bases, with 12 bases left in between. The CDR3 is 12 residues long. In DNA, the CDR3 is TGTGCCAGCAGTCTTTTCTTGGAAGGCTACACCTTC. This codes for CASSLFLEGYTF.

The sample holds a few counts of this clonotype. At one of its ends the junction is not consistent with the germline gene, which may arise from a read error. As DNA, the CDR3 is TGTGCCAGCAGTTTAGATGAGAACACCTGCTCCTTC. Its protein is CASSLDENTCSF. V and J are TRBV12-3 or TRBV12-4 and TRBJ1-2; D not resolved. This CDR3 has 12 residues.

By share, this clonotype ranks as large. The V and J genes are TRBV12-3 or TRBV12-4 and TRBJ1-2; D unresolved. The V and J ends lost 2 bases and 5 bases respectively, with 15 bases between them. There are 15 residues in the CDR3. The CDR3 reads CASSLSAIRKYGYTF. The CDR3 DNA reads TGTGCCAGCAGTTTATCGGCAATTCGAAAATATGGCTACACCTTC.

In this sample, this clonotype turned up a few times. The chain has TRBV12-3 or TRBV12-4 and TRBJ1-2; TRBD1 agrees at 10 bases. This CDR3 is 15 amino acids long. V was pared by 6 bases and J by 4 bases, with 8 bases of the junction left unmatched. The CDR3 is CASSIRDRGGYGYTF. The CDR3 DNA is TGTGCCAGCAGCATCAGGGACAGGGGAGGCTATGGCTACACCTTC.